The rows below give T cell receptor beta chains drawn from one sample of a study of shared clonotypes between healthy human individuals. TCRdb keeps only in-frame clones here, not all; method: immunoSEQ multiplex PCR. Of some 2,000,000 clones listed, about 95% are singletons. Specimen: naive CD8+ T cells sorted from blood. The receptors come from a young man in good health. Each CDR3 is given with its conserved first and last residue. D genes are given only for firm matches.

TRBJ2-1	TRBV11-2	.	TGTGCCAGCAGCTTAAACACCCACTCCAATGAGCAGTTCTTC	CASSLNTHSNEQFF
TRBJ2-2	TRBV5-1	TRBD1	TGCGCCAGCAGCTTTGACAGGGCGAACACCGGGGAGCTGTTTTTT	CASSFDRANTGELFF
TRBJ2-7	TRBV2	.	TGTGCCAGCAGTGAACCGGGACAAGAGACCTACTACGAGCAGTACTTC	CASSEPGQETYYEQYF
TRBJ2-1	TRBV5-6	.	TGTGCCAGCAGCTTTTACCTGGAGACTATCGACAATGAGCAGTTCTTC	CASSFYLETIDNEQFF
TRBJ2-1	TRBV11-2	TRBD2	TGTGCCAGCAGCCTAGCGGGAGGCTACAATGAGCAGTTCTTC	CASSLAGGYNEQFF
TRBJ2-7	TRBV11-2	TRBD1	TGTGCCAGCAGCTTATCAGGGGGCTACGAGCAGTACTTC	CASSLSGGYEQYF
TRBJ2-7	TRBV7-9	TRBD1	TGTGCCAGCAGCACCCGGACAGGAGAGAGCTCCGAGCAGTACTTC	CASSTRTGESSEQYF
TRBJ2-5	TRBV4-1	.	TGCGCCAGCAGCCAAGGGGTAGGACCAGGGGCGCCAGAGACCCAGTACTTC	CASSQGVGPGAPETQYF
TRBJ1-5	TRBV28	.	TGTGCCAGCAGCCATGGGGACACCCGGGAGCCCCAGCATTTT	CASSHGDTREPQHF
TRBJ2-1	TRBV7-2	.	TGTGCCAGCAGCTTAGGAGGTCCCAGCCGGAGCTCCTACAATGAGCAGTTCTTC	CASSLGGPSRSSYNEQFF